This TCR beta chain was observed in a study of graft-versus-host responses after intestinal transplantation. Points from the study as a whole: Some GvH clones were seen earlier in gut or blood, suggesting intestinal origin.

On this clone: Its antigen remains unidentified.

Trimming removed 8 bases from V and 2 bases from J, with 7 bases in between. This CDR3 spans 12 amino acids. Germline CDR1 reads SNHLY; CDR2 reads FYNNEI. The protocol was immunoSEQ multiplex PCR, while the TCRdb copy is restricted to in-frame clones and leaves out a portion. The data show about 94,000 clones, over 75% seen once. The sequence was obtained from a human donor who received an intestinal transplant. The sample here was unstimulated CD8+ T cells sorted from spleen or lymph node cells, taken before intestinal transplant. The V call is TRBV2, the J call TRBJ2-1; no clear D gene. The CDR3 here is CASLNTYNEQFF. Here the CDR3 DNA reads TGTGCCAGCTTAAACACCTACAATGAGCAGTTCTTC.